The entry that follows covers one T cell receptor beta chain sequence. Its antigen is not identified. The data belong to a study of shared clonotypes between healthy human individuals. Across the whole study: Each donor's CD8 memory used one plate, CD8 naive two, each CD4 subset three. Study results and caveats: Lower generation probabilities were found for non-shared clonotypes than for those shared by all four donors.

Between the trimmed V and J ends, which lost 2 bases and 11 bases, there was a span of 20 bases. The V gene's germline CDR1 is MNHEY and CDR2 SMNVEV (reference sequence). CDR3 length: 15 amino acids. Genomic DNA of each subset was evenly split across several immunoSEQ plates. Clones were sequenced by immunoSEQ multiplex PCR, and TCRdb holds only the in-frame ones, with some missing. The table shows roughly 2 million clones, with about 94% occurring only once. Terminally differentiated effector memory CD45RA+ cells were left out of the naive CD8 fraction, which was CD45RO-negative and positively selected for CCR7.

V and J are TRBV27 and TRBJ2-3, with D perhaps matching TRBD2 (6 bases). The sequence came from a man between 18 and 29 years old in good health. Material for sequencing was naive CD8+ T cells sorted from blood. The DNA of the CDR3 is TGTGCCAGCAGTTTAGAGGCAGGCGGGGTTGGAGTGCAGTATTTT. Translated, it gives CASSLEAGGVGVQYF.